This T cell receptor (beta chain) was identified in a study of blood T cell repertoires in COVID-19. Study details: The United States, Italy and Spain provided the acute and convalescent COVID-19 samples. PBMCs, B-cell-depleted T cells, or T cells provided the cDNA or gDNA that made up the material.

Exposed enrollees had met someone with a PCR-confirmed or clinician-diagnosed COVID-19 case at some point within the 2 weeks before study entry. V was pared by 1 base and J by 3 bases, with 1 base of the junction left unmatched. The germline gives CDR1 KGHSH, CDR2 LQKENI. CDR3 size: 14 residues. How the authors handled the data: Estimated nucleated cell counts came from reference gene primer amplification. Clones were sequenced by immunoSEQ multiplex PCR, and TCRdb holds only the in-frame ones, with some missing. V and J calls and clone size follow that table, whereas D and trimming were derived from the DNA. This repertoire shows 300,000 to 350,000 clones, around nine tenths found once; its top ten account for 1%.

This chain joins TRBV18 and TRBJ2-7; 9 bases map to TRBD2. The specimen was PBMCs or T cells enriched from blood (not recorded which). The receptor was isolated from a woman under 40 who had been exposed to COVID-19. CDR3 sequence (DNA): TGTGCCAGCTCACCACTAGCGGGGGACTACGAGCAGTACTTC. Translated: CASSPLAGDYEQYF.